What follows are 14 T cell receptor beta chains derived from one specimen sequenced in a study of blood T cell repertoires in COVID-19. The repertoire was sequenced with immunoSEQ multiplex PCR; TCRdb's copy has only in-frame clones and lacks some. Of 220,000 or so clones in the sample, around 81% were seen once. The source material was peripheral blood. Receptor source: a woman aged 60-75 years with acute or convalescent COVID-19.

This clone has just a few counts. This chain links TRBV4-2 with TRBJ2-3; D is possibly TRBD2 (6 bases). The CDR3 runs to 16 residues. With 1 base removed from V and 8 bases from J, the gap between germline ends came to 19 bases. The germline V gene encodes CDR1 LGHNA and CDR2 YNFKEQ. The CDR3 loop is CASSQGSIGTSGTQYF. CDR3 DNA: TGTGCCAGCAGCCAAGGCTCCATCGGGACTTCGGGTACGCAGTATTTT.

The gene calls are TRBV23-1 and TRBJ1-6, with D perhaps TRBD1 (6 bases). TRBV23-1 is given ORF status, its function remaining uncertain. With 4 bases removed from V and 3 bases from J, the gap between germline ends came to 19 bases. The CDR3 contains 18 residues. The CDR3 DNA follows: TGCGCCAGCAGTCCCATCTCGGCAGGGGCTAGCTATAATTCACCCCTCCACTTT. Its translation is CASSPISAGASYNSPLHF.

This rearrangement joins TRBV5-1 to TRBJ1-3; no firm D call. V lost 4 bases to trimming and J lost 0 bases, with 20 bases between them. The germline gives CDR1 SGHRS, CDR2 YFSETQ. The length of the CDR3 is 18 residues. CDR3 protein: CASSPGKSLVNSGNTIYF. The CDR3 DNA follows: TGCGCCAGCAGCCCGGGGAAGAGCCTAGTTAACTCTGGAAACACCATATATTTT.

The V call is TRBV9, the J call TRBJ2-1; D possibly corresponds to TRBD1 (6 bases). Germline V gene sequence: CDR1 SGDLS, CDR2 YYNGEE. There are 12 residues in the CDR3. V shed 3 bases and J shed 7 bases, with 8 bases lying between them. The CDR3: CASSGGGNEQFF. In DNA form, the CDR3 reads TGTGCCAGCAGCGGAGGGGGAAATGAGCAGTTCTTC.

V is TRBV6-1 and J is TRBJ2-2, with D hard to call. V was trimmed by 2 bases and J by 2 bases, leaving 3 bases between them. From germline, CDR1 is MNHNS and CDR2 SASEGT. This CDR3 has 13 amino acids. The CDR3 reads CASSESNTGELFF. In DNA, the CDR3 is TGTGCCAGCAGTGAATCAAACACCGGGGAGCTGTTTTTT.

The V call is TRBV5-1, the J call TRBJ1-6; TRBD1 aligns across 7 bases. V shed 6 bases and J 0 bases; nucleotides not matched to a gene: 6. This CDR3 has 16 amino acids. Germline CDR1 reads SGHRS; CDR2 reads YFSETQ. The CDR3 protein is CASTPGGSSYNSPLHF. The CDR3 bases are TGCGCCAGCACCCCAGGGGGTAGCTCCTATAATTCACCCCTCCACTTT.

This chain connects TRBV2 to TRBJ1-5, with 7 bases matching TRBD1. The CDR3 is made up of 15 amino acids. With V trimmed by 6 bases and J by 4 bases, 9 bases remained unmatched. Germline assignment: CDR1 SNHLY and CDR2 FYNNEI. This CDR3 is CASSVGGQQNQPQHF. DNA for the CDR3: TGTGCCAGCAGCGTAGGGGGACAGCAGAATCAGCCCCAGCATTTT. The variable domain in full, with the rest retrieved from reference TRBV2 and TRBJ1-5, is EPEVTQTPSHQVTQMGQEVILRCVPISNHLYFYWYRQILGQKVEFLVSFYNNEISEKSEIFDDQFSVERPDGSNFTLKIRSTKLEDSAMYFCASSVGGQQNQPQHFGDGTRLSIL.

CDR3 protein: CASSLGGGAADTQYF. CDR3 bases: TGTGCCAGCAGCTTAGGCGGGGGGGCCGCAGATACGCAGTATTTT. The chain employs TRBV5-5 and TRBJ2-3; 9 bases are shared with TRBD2. CDR1 and CDR2 from the germline V gene are SGHKS and YYEKEE (reference sequence). The CDR3 contains 15 residues. J was trimmed by 4 bases and V by 2 bases; bases with no gene match: 5.

The rearrangement links TRBV9 to TRBJ1-3, with 7 bases fitting TRBD1. Germline-derived CDR1 and CDR2 are SGDLS and YYNGEE. The CDR3 sequence is 15 residues long. Trimming took 1 base from V and 4 from J; bases not matched to a gene: 5. CDR3 residues: CASSVQGEAGNTIYF. CDR3 nucleotides: TGTGCCAGCAGCGTACAGGGGGAGGCGGGAAACACCATATATTTT.

CDR3 region: CASRVITGGEAFF. Written as DNA, the CDR3 is TGTGCCAGCAGAGTTATTACGGGGGGTGAAGCTTTCTTT. The chain combines TRBV6-1 with TRBJ1-1, with D possibly matching TRBD1 (5 bases). The V gene's germline CDR1 is MNHNS and CDR2 SASEGT. V was clipped by 6 bases and J by 7 bases, with 15 bases between them. This CDR3 has 13 amino acids.

The gene calls are TRBV7-2 and TRBJ1-2; tentatively, D is TRBD1 (6 bases). V lost 2 bases and J 7 bases, leaving 17 bases between the germline ends. CDR1 SGHTA and CDR2 FQGNSA come from the germline V gene. The CDR3 loop spans 15 amino acids. The CDR3 region is CASSLSQGRVGGYTF. The CDR3 nucleotides read TGTGCCAGCAGCTTATCACAGGGACGTGTGGGTGGCTACACCTTC.

The chain links TRBV19 to TRBJ1-5; D is uncertain. The CDR3 sequence is 12 residues long. The V end lost 3 bases, the J end lost 4 bases, and 4 bases lay between the germline ends. Germline V gene lookup returns CDR1 LNHDA and CDR2 SQIVND (reference sequence). CDR3 DNA sequence: TGTGCCAGTAGTATCCCGAATCAGCCCCAGCATTTT. This encodes CASSIPNQPQHF. Supplemented by reference TRBV19 and TRBJ1-5, the full variable domain reads DGGITQSPKYLFRKEGQNVTLSCEQNLNHDAMYWYRQDPGQGLRLIYYSQIVNDFQKGDIAEGYSVSREKKESFPLTVTSAQKNPTAFYLCASSIPNQPQHFGDGTRLSIL.

CDR3 DNA: TGTGCCAGCAGTGGGGTTAGCGGGGGGGCCGGTACAGATACGCAGTATTTT. Translated: CASSGVSGGAGTDTQYF. This chain uses TRBV6-1 with TRBJ2-3; 11 bases align to TRBD2. V shed 4 bases, J shed 3 bases, and the junction held 9 bases outside the gene matches. The CDR3 runs 17 residues. Germline CDR1 is MNHNS and CDR2 is SASEGT.

This clone has just a few counts. The gene calls are TRBV6-1 and TRBJ2-7, with D possibly TRBD2 on 5 matching bases. Looked up from germline, CDR1 is MNHNS and CDR2 is SASEGT. The CDR3 totals 15 residues. V dropped 1 base and J dropped 0 bases, with 10 bases sitting between them. The CDR3 nucleotides read TGTGCCAGCAGTGAAGACCCGGGGAGCTCCTACGAGCAGTACTTC. This translates into CASSEDPGSSYEQYF.